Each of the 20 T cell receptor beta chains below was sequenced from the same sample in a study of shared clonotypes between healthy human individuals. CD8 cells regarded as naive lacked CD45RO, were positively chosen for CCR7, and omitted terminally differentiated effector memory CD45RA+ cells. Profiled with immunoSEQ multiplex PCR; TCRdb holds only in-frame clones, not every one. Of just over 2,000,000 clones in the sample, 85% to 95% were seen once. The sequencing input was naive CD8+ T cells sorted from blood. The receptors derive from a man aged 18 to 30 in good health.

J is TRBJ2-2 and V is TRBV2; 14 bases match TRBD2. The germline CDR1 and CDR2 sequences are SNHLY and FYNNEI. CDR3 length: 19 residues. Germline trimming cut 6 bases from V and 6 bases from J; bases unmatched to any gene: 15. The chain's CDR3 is CASRDTGTSGRFGAGELFF. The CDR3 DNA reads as TGTGCCAGCAGGGATACCGGGACTAGCGGGAGATTTGGGGCCGGGGAGCTGTTTTTT.

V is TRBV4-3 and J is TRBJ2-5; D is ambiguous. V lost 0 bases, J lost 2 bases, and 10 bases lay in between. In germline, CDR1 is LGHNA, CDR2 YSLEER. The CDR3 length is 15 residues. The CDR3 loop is CASSQDSDGQETQYF. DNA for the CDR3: TGCGCCAGCAGCCAAGACTCGGACGGGCAAGAGACCCAGTACTTC.

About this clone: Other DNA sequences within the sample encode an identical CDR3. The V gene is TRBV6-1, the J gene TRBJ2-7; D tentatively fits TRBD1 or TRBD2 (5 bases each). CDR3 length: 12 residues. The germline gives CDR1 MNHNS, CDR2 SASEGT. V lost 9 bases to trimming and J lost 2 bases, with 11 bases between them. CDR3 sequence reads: CASRDGAYEQYF. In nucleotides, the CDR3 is TGTGCCAGTCGGGACGGTGCCTACGAGCAGTACTTC.

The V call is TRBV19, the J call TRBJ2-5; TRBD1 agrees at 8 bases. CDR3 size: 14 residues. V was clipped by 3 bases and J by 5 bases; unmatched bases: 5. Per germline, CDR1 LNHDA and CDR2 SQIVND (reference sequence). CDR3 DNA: TGTGCCAGTAGTATCACAGGGGGTTGGGAGACCCAGTACTTC. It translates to CASSITGGWETQYF.

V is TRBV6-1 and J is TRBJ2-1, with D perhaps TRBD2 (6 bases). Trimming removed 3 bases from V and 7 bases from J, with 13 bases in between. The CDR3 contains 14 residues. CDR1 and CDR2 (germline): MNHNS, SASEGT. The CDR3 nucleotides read TGTGCCAGCAGTGAGTTTTCTAGCGTGAATGAGCAGTTCTTC. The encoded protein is CASSEFSSVNEQFF.

CDR3 coding DNA: TGTGCCAGCAATCCGCTCGGGGGAGCCAATCAGCCCCAGCATTTT. It yields the protein CASNPLGGANQPQHF. The chain uses TRBV6-6 and TRBJ1-5; possibly TRBD1 for D (5 bases). V was cut by 7 bases and J by 3 bases, with 16 bases left in between. The CDR3 sequence is 15 residues long. Germline CDR1 MNHNY, CDR2 SVGAGI (reference sequence).

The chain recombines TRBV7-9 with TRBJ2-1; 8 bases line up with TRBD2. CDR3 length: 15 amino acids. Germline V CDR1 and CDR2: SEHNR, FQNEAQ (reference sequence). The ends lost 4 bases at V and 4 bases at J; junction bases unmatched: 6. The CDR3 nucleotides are TGTGCCAGCAGCTACAGCGGGGGCGAATACAATGAGCAGTTCTTC. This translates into CASSYSGGEYNEQFF.

CDR3: CASSPDGSEQFF. The CDR3 DNA is TGTGCCAGCAGCCCAGATGGGAGTGAGCAGTTCTTC. The rearrangement links TRBV7-3 to TRBJ2-1; TRBD2 might be the D (5 bases). Germline CDR1 and CDR2: SGHTA and FQGTGA. The germline V and J ends were trimmed by 5 bases and 9 bases, with 11 bases remaining between them. The CDR3 runs 12 residues.

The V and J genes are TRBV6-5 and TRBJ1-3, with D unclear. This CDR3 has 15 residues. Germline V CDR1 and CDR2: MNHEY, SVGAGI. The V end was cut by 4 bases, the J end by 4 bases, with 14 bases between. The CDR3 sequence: CASSFLQDIGNTIYF. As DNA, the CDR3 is TGTGCCAGCAGTTTCTTACAAGACATAGGAAACACCATATATTTT.

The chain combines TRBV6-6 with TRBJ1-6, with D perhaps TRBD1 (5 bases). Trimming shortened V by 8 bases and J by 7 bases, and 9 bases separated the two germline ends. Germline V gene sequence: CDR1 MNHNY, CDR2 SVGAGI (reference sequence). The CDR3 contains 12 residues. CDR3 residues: CASRRDNSPLHF. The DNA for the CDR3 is TGTGCCAGCCGCCGGGACAATTCACCCCTCCACTTT.

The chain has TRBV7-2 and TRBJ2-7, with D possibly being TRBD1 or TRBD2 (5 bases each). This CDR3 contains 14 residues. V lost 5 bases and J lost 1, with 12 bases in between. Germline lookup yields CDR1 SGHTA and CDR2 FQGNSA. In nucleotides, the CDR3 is TGTGCCAGCAGCGCCGTGGGGGAGTCCTACGAGCAGTACTTC. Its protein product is CASSAVGESYEQYF.

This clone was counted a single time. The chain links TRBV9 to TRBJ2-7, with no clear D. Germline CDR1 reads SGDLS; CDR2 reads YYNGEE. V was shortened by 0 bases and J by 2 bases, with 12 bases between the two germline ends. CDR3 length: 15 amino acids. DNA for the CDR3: TGTGCCAGCAGCGTAGCCGCTTCCGATACCTACGAGCAGTACTTC. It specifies CASSVAASDTYEQYF. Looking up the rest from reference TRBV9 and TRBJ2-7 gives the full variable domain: DSGVTQTPKHLITATGQRVTLRCSPRSGDLSVYWYQQSLDQGLQFLIQYYNGEERAKGNILERFSAQQFPDLHSELNLSSLELGDSALYFCASSVAASDTYEQYFGPGTRLTVT.

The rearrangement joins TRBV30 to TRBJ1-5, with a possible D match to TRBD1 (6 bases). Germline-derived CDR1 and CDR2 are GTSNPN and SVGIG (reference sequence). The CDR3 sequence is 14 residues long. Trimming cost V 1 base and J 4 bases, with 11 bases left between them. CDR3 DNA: TGTGCCTGGAGTGGGACAGCACCAAATCAGCCCCAGCATTTT. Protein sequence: CAWSGTAPNQPQHF.

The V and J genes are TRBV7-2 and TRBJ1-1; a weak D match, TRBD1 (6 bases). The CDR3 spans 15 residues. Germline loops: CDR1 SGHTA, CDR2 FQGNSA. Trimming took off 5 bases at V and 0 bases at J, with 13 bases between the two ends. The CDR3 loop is CASSPYTGMNTEAFF. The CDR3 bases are TGTGCCAGCAGCCCTTATACAGGGATGAACACTGAAGCTTTCTTT.

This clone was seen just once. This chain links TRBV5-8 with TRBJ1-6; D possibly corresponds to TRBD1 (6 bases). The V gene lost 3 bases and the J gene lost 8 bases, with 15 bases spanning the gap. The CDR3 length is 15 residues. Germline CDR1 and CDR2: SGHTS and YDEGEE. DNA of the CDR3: TGTGCCAGCAGCTCGGAGGGGGAATGGGATTCACCCCTCCACTTT. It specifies CASSSEGEWDSPLHF.

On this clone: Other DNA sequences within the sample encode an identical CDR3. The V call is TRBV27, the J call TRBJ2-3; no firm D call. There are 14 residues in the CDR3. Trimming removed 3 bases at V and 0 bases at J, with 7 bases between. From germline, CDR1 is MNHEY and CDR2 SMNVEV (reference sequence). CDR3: CASSFVGSTDTQYF. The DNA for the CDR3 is TGTGCCAGCAGTTTTGTGGGGAGCACAGATACGCAGTATTTT.

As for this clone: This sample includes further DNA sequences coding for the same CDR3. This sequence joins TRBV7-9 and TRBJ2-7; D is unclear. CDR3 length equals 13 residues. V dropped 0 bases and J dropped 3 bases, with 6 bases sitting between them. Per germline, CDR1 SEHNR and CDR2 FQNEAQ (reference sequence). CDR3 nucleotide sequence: TGTGCCAGCAGCTTAGCGTCCTTCTACGAGCAGTACTTC. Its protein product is CASSLASFYEQYF.

This CDR3 reads CASSQGGDYEQYF. The CDR3 coding sequence is TGTGCCAGCAGCCAAGGTGGGGACTACGAGCAGTACTTC. The rearrangement links TRBV7-9 to TRBJ2-7, with D unclear. V lost 5 bases and J lost 3, with 11 bases in between. CDR1 is SEHNR and CDR2 is FQNEAQ in the germline V gene (reference sequence). The CDR3 extends over 13 amino acids.

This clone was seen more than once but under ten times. The CDR3 nucleotides are TGTGCCATCACGACAGGGGATGGCTACACCTTC. It translates to CAITTGDGYTF. The rearrangement joins TRBV10-3 to TRBJ1-2; 8 bases are a match to TRBD1. V was clipped by 7 bases and J by 6 bases; unmatched bases: 1. CDR1 and CDR2 (germline): ENHRY, SYGVKD. The CDR3 extends over 11 amino acids.

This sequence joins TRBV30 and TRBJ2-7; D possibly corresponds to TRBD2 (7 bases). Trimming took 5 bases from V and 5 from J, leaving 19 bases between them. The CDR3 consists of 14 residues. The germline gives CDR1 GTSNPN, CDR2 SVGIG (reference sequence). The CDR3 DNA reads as TGTGCCTGGGAGGTGGGGGGGCGCGAAAACGAGCAGTACTTC. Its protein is CAWEVGGRENEQYF.